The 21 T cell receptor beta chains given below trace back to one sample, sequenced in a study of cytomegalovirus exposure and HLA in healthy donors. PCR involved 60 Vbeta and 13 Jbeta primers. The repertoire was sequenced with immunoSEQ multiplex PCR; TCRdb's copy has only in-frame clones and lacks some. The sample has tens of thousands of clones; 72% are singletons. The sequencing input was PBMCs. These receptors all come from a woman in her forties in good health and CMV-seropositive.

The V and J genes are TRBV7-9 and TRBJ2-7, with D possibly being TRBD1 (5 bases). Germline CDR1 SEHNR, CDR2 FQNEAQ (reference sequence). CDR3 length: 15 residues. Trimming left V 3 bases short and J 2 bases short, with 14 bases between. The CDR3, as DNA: TGTGCCAGCAGCTTTAGCACAGGTAGCACCTACGAGCAGTACTTC. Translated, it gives CASSFSTGSTYEQYF.

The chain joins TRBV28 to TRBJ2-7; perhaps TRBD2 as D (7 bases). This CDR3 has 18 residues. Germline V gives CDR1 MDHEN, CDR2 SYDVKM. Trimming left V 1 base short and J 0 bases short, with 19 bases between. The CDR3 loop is CASSLLGGGPKGSYEQYF. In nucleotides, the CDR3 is TGTGCCAGCAGTTTATTAGGGGGGGGGCCTAAGGGCTCCTACGAGCAGTACTTC.

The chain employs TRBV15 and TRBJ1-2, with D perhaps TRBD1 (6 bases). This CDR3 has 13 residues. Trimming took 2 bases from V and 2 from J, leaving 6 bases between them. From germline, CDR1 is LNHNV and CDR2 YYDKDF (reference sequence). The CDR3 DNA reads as TGTGCCACCAGCAGACAGGGGAACTATGGCTACACCTTC. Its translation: CATSRQGNYGYTF.

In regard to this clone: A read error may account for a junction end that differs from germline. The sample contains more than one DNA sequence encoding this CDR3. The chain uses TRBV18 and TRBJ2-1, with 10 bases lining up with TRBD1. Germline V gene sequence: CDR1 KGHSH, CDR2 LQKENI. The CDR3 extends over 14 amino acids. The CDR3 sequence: CASSPGTGDNEQFF. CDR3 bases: TGTGCTAGCTCACCTGGGACAGGGGACAATGAGCAGTTCTTC.

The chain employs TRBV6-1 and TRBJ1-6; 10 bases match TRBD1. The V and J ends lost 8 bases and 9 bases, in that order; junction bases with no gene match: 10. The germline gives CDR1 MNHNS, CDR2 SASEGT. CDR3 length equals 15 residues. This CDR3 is CASGDRGGLGSPLHF. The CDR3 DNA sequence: TGTGCCAGCGGGGACAGGGGCGGATTGGGTTCACCCCTCCACTTT.

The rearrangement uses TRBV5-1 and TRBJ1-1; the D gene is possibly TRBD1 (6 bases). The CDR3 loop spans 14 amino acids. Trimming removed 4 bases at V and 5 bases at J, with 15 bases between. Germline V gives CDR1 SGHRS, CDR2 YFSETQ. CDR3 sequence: CASSQQGMGTEAFF. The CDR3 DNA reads TGCGCCAGCAGCCAACAGGGAATGGGTACTGAAGCTTTCTTT.

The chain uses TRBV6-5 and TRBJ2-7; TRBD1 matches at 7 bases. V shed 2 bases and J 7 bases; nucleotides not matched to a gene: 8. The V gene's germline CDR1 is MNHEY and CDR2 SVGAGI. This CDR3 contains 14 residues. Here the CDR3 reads CASSYDRGQLEQYF. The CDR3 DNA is TGTGCCAGCAGTTACGACCGGGGACAGCTAGAGCAGTACTTC.

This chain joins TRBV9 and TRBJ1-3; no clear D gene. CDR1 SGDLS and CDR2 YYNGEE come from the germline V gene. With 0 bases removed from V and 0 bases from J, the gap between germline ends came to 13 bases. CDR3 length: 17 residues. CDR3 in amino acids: CASSVDWSPSSGNTIYF. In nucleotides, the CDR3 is TGTGCCAGCAGCGTAGATTGGTCCCCGAGCTCTGGAAACACCATATATTTT. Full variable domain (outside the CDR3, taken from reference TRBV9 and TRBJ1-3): DSGVTQTPKHLITATGQRVTLRCSPRSGDLSVYWYQQSLDQGLQFLIQYYNGEERAKGNILERFSAQQFPDLHSELNLSSLELGDSALYFCASSVDWSPSSGNTIYFGEGSWLTVV.

This chain's CDR3 is CASSLRGPQGQYF. The CDR3 DNA reads as TGCGCCAGCAGCTTAAGGGGGCCCCAGGGGCAGTACTTC. This chain links TRBV5-1 with TRBJ2-7, with TRBD1 identical over 7 bases. The CDR3 length is 13 residues. Germline V gene lookup returns CDR1 SGHRS and CDR2 YFSETQ. V lost 2 bases and J lost 9; bases outside the gene matches: 8.

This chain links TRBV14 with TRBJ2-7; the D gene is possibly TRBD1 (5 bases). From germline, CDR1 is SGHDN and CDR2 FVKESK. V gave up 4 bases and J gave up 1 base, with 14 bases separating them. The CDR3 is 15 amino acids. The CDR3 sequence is CASSPMGRGSYEQYF. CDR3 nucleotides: TGTGCCAGCAGCCCCATGGGGCGCGGATCCTACGAGCAGTACTTC.

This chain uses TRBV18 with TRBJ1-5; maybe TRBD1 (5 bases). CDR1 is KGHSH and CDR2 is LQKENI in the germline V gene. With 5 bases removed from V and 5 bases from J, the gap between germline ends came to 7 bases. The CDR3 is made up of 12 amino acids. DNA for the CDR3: TGTGCCAGCTCAGACAGTTATCAGCCCCAGCATTTT. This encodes CASSDSYQPQHF.

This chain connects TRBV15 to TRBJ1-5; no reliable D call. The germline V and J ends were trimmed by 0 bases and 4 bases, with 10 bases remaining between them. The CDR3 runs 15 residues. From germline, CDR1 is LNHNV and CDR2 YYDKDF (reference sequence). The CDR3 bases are TGTGCCACCAGCAGAGACGTGTCTAATAATCAGCCCCAGCATTTT. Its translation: CATSRDVSNNQPQHF.

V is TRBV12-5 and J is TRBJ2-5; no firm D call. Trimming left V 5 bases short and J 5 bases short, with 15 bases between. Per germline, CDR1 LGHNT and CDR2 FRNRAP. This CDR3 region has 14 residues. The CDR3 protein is CASGNWPTRETQYF. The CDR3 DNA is TGTGCTAGTGGTAATTGGCCGACGCGGGAGACCCAGTACTTC.

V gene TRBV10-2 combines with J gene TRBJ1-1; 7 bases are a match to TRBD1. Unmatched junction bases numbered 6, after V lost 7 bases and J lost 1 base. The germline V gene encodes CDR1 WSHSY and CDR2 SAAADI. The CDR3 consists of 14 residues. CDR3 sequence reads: CASIPQGGNTEAFF. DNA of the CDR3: TGCGCCAGCATCCCCCAGGGGGGGAACACTGAAGCTTTCTTT.

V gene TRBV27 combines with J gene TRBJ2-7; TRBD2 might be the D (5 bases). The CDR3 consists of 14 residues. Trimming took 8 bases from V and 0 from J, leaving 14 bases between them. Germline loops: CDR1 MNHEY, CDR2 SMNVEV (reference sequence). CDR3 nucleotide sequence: TGTGCCAGCTCGATGCGGGCATACTCCTACGAGCAGTACTTC. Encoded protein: CASSMRAYSYEQYF.

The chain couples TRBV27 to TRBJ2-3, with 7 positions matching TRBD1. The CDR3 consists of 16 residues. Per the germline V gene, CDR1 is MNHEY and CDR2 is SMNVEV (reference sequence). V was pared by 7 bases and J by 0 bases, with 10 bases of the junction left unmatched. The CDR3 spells CASNSLPGQSTDTQYF. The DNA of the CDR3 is TGTGCCAGCAATTCTCTCCCGGGACAGAGCACAGATACGCAGTATTTT.

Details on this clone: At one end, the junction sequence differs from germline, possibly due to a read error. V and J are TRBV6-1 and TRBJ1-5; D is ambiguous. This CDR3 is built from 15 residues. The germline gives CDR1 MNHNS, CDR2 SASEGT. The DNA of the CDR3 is TGTGCCAGCAGTCAAGCCAGGTATAGCAATCAGCCCCAGCATTTT. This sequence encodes CASSQARYSNQPQHF.

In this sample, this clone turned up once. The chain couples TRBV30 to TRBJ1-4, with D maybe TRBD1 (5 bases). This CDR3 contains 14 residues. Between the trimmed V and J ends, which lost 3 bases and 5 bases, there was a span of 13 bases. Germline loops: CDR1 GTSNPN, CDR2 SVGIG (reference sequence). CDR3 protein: CAWRSMGGNEKLFF. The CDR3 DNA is TGTGCCTGGAGGAGTATGGGGGGGAATGAAAAACTGTTTTTT.

The CDR3, as DNA: TGTGCCAGCAGTTACACCCGACAGGTCTACGAGCAGTACTTC. Amino acid sequence: CASSYTRQVYEQYF. J is TRBJ2-7 and V is TRBV6-5; maybe TRBD1 (6 bases). The germline gives CDR1 MNHEY, CDR2 SVGAGI. CDR3 length equals 14 residues. Trimming took 2 bases from V and 3 from J, leaving 11 bases between them.

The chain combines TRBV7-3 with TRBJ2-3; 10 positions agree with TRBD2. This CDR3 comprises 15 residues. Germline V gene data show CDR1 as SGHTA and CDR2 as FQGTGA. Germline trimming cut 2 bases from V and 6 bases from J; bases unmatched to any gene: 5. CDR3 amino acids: CASSLLAGESDTQYF. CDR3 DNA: TGTGCCAGCAGCTTACTAGCGGGGGAATCGGATACGCAGTATTTT.

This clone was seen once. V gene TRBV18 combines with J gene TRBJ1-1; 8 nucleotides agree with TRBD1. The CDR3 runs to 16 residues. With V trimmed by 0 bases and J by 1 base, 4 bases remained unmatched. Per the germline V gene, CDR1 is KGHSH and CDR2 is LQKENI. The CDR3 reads CASSPPSGQGNTEAFF. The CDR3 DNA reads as TGTGCCAGCTCACCACCCTCAGGACAGGGGAACACTGAAGCTTTCTTT.